This T cell receptor beta chain was documented in a study of OX40 agonist ivuxolimab in advanced cancers. In the study overall: Administration of intravenous ivuxolimab to patients occurred every 2 weeks at 0.01 to 10 mg/kg.

Points from the study as a whole: CD4+ T cells averaged fewer expanded clones than CD8+ T cells.

CDR1 SGHTA and CDR2 FQGNSA come from the germline V gene. The length of the CDR3 is 14 residues. V dropped 5 bases and J dropped 6; count of bases not matched to a gene: 8. In regard to this clone: As yet, its antigen is unknown.

The method was immunoSEQ multiplex PCR; TCRdb's version includes in-frame clones alone and lacks a portion of them. The table has about 49,000 clones, roughly 80% seen once. The TCR comes from an adult with an advanced solid tumor such as melanoma, head and neck, liver or kidney cancer. The V and J genes are TRBV7-2 and TRBJ2-3, with 7 bases that match TRBD1. The input for sequencing was CD4+ or CD8+ T cells sorted from blood, taken in a trial of the OX40 agonist ivuxolimab. The CDR3 here is CASSLDRVRDTQYF. CDR3 coding DNA: TGTGCCAGCAGCCTAGACAGGGTCCGGGATACGCAGTATTTT.